This T cell receptor beta chain was sequenced in a study of shared clonotypes between healthy human individuals. The naive CD8 fraction comprised CD45RO-negative cells positively selected for CCR7 and excluded terminally differentiated effector memory CD45RA+ cells. Here immunoSEQ multiplex PCR was the method, and the copy in TCRdb shows in-frame clones only, minus some. The data contain roughly 2,000,000 clones, roughly 93% of them singletons. The sequencing sample was made of naive CD8+ T cells from PBMCs. This TCR was recovered from a man aged 18 to 35 in good health. Some clones in this sample may be carry-over from other donors' samples.

The CDR3 DNA reads as TGTGCCAGCAGTGAAGGGACAGGGGGCGCCTATGGCTACACCTTC. Its protein is CASSEGTGGAYGYTF. The rearrangement links TRBV6-1 to TRBJ1-2; TRBD1 matches 11 bases. Germline lookup yields CDR1 MNHNS and CDR2 SASEGT. The CDR3 contains 15 residues. Losses at the gene ends were 1 base for V and 4 bases for J; bases not matched to a gene: 2.